A single sample gave rise to the 10 T cell receptor beta chains below, sequenced in a study of T cell responses to AZD1222 COVID-19 vaccine. The repertoire was sequenced with immunoSEQ multiplex PCR; TCRdb's copy has only in-frame clones and lacks some. The sample includes fewer than 200,000 clones, 85% to 90% of them seen just once. This specimen consisted of peripheral blood, obtained on day 0 of AZD1222 vaccination. These receptor sequences come from an adult in good health.

The chain couples TRBV24-1 to TRBJ2-1, with D possibly being TRBD2 (5 bases). V lost 5 bases and J 9 bases, leaving 13 bases between the germline ends. The CDR3 runs to 13 residues. Per germline, CDR1 KGHDR and CDR2 SFDVKD. In DNA, the CDR3 is TGTGCCACCAGTGGTACTAGGGTTGTTGAGCAGTTCTTC. Amino acids: CATSGTRVVEQFF.

The count of this clone is one. The chain couples TRBV5-6 to TRBJ1-2; 7 bases are shared with TRBD1. The CDR3 extends over 14 amino acids. Per germline, CDR1 SGHDT and CDR2 YYEEEE. V shed 6 bases and J 8 bases; nucleotides not matched to a gene: 13. As DNA, the CDR3 is TGTGCCAGCATCCGCGGTGGCAGGGGGGACGGCTACACCTTC. Encoded protein: CASIRGGRGDGYTF. Using reference TRBV5-6 and TRBJ1-2 for the parts outside the CDR3, the full variable domain is DAGVTQSPTHLIKTRGQQVTLRCSPKSGHDTVSWYQQALGQGPQFIFQYYEEEERQRGNFPDRFSGHQFPNYSSELNVNALLLGDSALYLCASIRGGRGDGYTFGSGTRLTVV.

The V and J genes are TRBV6-5 and TRBJ2-2; 7 bases line up with TRBD1. J lost 2 bases, V lost 7 bases, and 7 bases had no gene match. CDR3 length: 15 amino acids. Per the germline V gene, CDR1 is MNHEY and CDR2 is SVGAGI. DNA for the CDR3: TGTGCCAGCACCCTCGGGACAGCAAACACCGGGGAGCTGTTTTTT. Residues: CASTLGTANTGELFF.

This clone came up once. J is TRBJ2-3 and V is TRBV7-2; TRBD2 might be the D (6 bases). Germline loops: CDR1 SGHTA, CDR2 FQGNSA. V was clipped by 2 bases and J by 0 bases, with 15 bases between them. The CDR3 length is 17 residues. The CDR3 sequence is CASSLSGAASSTDTQYF. CDR3 coding DNA: TGTGCCAGCAGCTTATCGGGAGCGGCCTCTAGCACAGATACGCAGTATTTT. The full variable domain, rest sourced from reference TRBV7-2 and TRBJ2-3, is GAGVSQSPSNKVTEKGKDVELRCDPISGHTALYWYRQSLGQGLEFLIYFQGNSAPDKSGLPSDRFSAERTGGSVSTLTIQRTQQEDSAVYLCASSLSGAASSTDTQYFGPGTRLTVL.

The rearrangement links TRBV6-5 to TRBJ1-5; D is undetermined. With 6 bases removed from V and 11 bases from J, the gap between germline ends came to 11 bases. The CDR3 contains 11 residues. Per the germline V gene, CDR1 is MNHEY and CDR2 is SVGAGI. The CDR3 DNA sequence: TGTGCCAGCAGCCACCCTGGAGCCCAGCATTTT. Its translation is CASSHPGAQHF.

The V call is TRBV6-5, the J call TRBJ2-3; perhaps D is TRBD1 or TRBD2 (5 bases each). Trimming cost V 8 bases and J 4 bases, with 16 bases left between them. CDR1 MNHEY and CDR2 SVGAGI come from the germline V gene. The CDR3 is 14 residues long. CDR3 sequence (DNA): TGTGCCAGCTCCGGGGCAGGGTTGGCAGATACGCAGTATTTT. It encodes CASSGAGLADTQYF.

The chain carries TRBV7-9 and TRBJ2-1; perhaps TRBD2 as D (5 bases). This CDR3 has 15 amino acids. Looked up from germline, CDR1 is SEHNR and CDR2 is FQNEAQ (reference sequence). Deletions cut 1 base from V and 0 bases from J, with 7 bases between. The CDR3 reads CASSLDRGSYNEQFF. The CDR3 region has the DNA TGTGCCAGCAGCTTAGATCGGGGCTCCTACAATGAGCAGTTCTTC.

The V gene is TRBV7-2, the J gene TRBJ1-3; 7 bases align to TRBD1. Losses at the gene ends were 4 bases for V and 0 bases for J; bases not matched to a gene: 9. The CDR3 totals 17 residues. Per germline, CDR1 SGHTA and CDR2 FQGNSA. The CDR3, as DNA: TGTGCCAGCAGCTCAACCGGGACAGTTAACTCTGGAAACACCATATATTTT. This sequence encodes CASSSTGTVNSGNTIYF. The variable domain in full, with the rest retrieved from reference TRBV7-2 and TRBJ1-3, is GAGVSQSPSNKVTEKGKDVELRCDPISGHTALYWYRQSLGQGLEFLIYFQGNSAPDKSGLPSDRFSAERTGGSVSTLTIQRTQQEDSAVYLCASSSTGTVNSGNTIYFGEGSWLTVV.

V usage is TRBV14 and J usage is TRBJ2-7, with D perhaps TRBD1 or TRBD2 (5 bases each). Germline V gene data show CDR1 as SGHDN and CDR2 as FVKESK. Trimming shortened V by 1 base and J by 7 bases, and 11 bases separated the two germline ends. The CDR3 has 13 residues. DNA of the CDR3: TGTGCCAGCAGCCAAGTGAGATGGGGGGAGCAGTACTTC. Amino acids: CASSQVRWGEQYF.

The chain is built from TRBV27 and TRBJ1-3; D is uncertain. The CDR3 totals 13 residues. The germline gives CDR1 MNHEY, CDR2 SMNVEV (reference sequence). Trimming cost V 3 bases and J 2 bases, with 5 bases left between them. The CDR3 bases are TGTGCCAGCAGTTTTATGGCTGGAAACACCATATATTTT. Translating gives CASSFMAGNTIYF.